These T cell receptor beta chains were read from a single sample in a study of shared clonotypes between healthy human individuals. TCRdb's table, derived via immunoSEQ multiplex PCR, lists solely in-frame clones and lacks some. Of some 580,000 clones listed, roughly 98% were seen once; the top ten hold 0.25% to 0.35%. What was sequenced was naive CD8+ T cells sorted from blood. Receptor source: a man younger than 40 in good health. CDR3s include the opening cysteine and the closing phenylalanine or tryptophan. The D gene is left open where the match is weak.

j_call d_call v_call cdr3_length cdr3_nt cdr3_aa
TRBJ2-5 NA TRBV4-1 14 TGCGCCAGCAGCCAAGTGACAGTCCAAGAGACCCAGTACTTC CASSQVTVQETQYF
TRBJ2-7 NA TRBV27 13 TGTGCCAGCAGTTTAGAGCGTTCAGGGGAGCAGTACTTC CASSLERSGEQYF
TRBJ2-3 TRBD2 TRBV27 18 TGTGCCAGCAGTTCACTCGTCACTAGCGGCTCTAGCACAGATACGCAGTATTTT CASSSLVTSGSSTDTQYF
TRBJ2-2 NA TRBV7-8 12 TGTGCCAGCAGCTCAAACTTAGAGCGCCTGTTTTTT CASSSNLERLFF
TRBJ2-3 NA TRBV7-9 15 TGTGCCAGCAGCTTTCTCCAGGGAGGAACAGATACGCAGTATTTT CASSFLQGGTDTQYF
TRBJ2-1 NA TRBV11-3 16 TGTGCCAGCAGCTTAGATCCCGACGGGAGCTACAATGAGCAGTTCTTC CASSLDPDGSYNEQFF
TRBJ1-2 TRBD1 TRBV7-9 15 TGTGCCAGCAGCTTAACCGGGACAGTCAACTATGGCTACACCTTC CASSLTGTVNYGYTF
TRBJ1-1 NA TRBV30 15 TGTGCCTGGAGCCCGATGGTGGGGGAGAGAACTGAAGCTTTCTTT CAWSPMVGERTEAFF
TRBJ1-2 TRBD1 TRBV4-1 14 TGCGCCAGCAGCCAGCAACAGGGGGCCTATGGCTACACCTTC CASSQQQGAYGYTF
TRBJ2-7 NA TRBV27 13 TGTGCCAGCAGTTTTACGGGCCTCTACGAGCAGTACTTC CASSFTGLYEQYF
TRBJ1-2 NA TRBV2 16 TGTGCCAGCAGTGAAATGGCGGACCGCCTTAACTATGGCTACACCTTC CASSEMADRLNYGYTF
TRBJ1-1 NA TRBV27 12 TGTGCCAGCAGTTTAGACGGCCTTAAGGCTTTCTTT CASSLDGLKAFF
TRBJ2-7 NA TRBV29-1 15 TGCAGCGTAACTACTTCTCTGACAGAAAACTACGAGCAGTACTTC CSVTTSLTENYEQYF
TRBJ2-7 NA TRBV28 13 TGTGCCAGCAGTCCCCTGGGGGACCGTGAGCAGTACTTC CASSPLGDREQYF
TRBJ2-1 NA TRBV7-9 16 TGTGCCAGCAAAGGCCCAAGGGGGGGCTACATGAATGAGCAGTTCTTC CASKGPRGGYMNEQFF